This T cell receptor (beta chain) appears in the sequencing data of a study of post-analysis software for immune sequencing data. In the study overall: Relapsing-remitting, secondary progressive and progressive-relapsing forms of multiple sclerosis all featured among disease courses.

Unique molecular identifiers had been added to the TCR beta cDNA libraries. In TCRdb, the PCR reads were re-called with MiXCR into one record per CDR3 protein. The profile shows 170,000 or so distinct CDR3 sequences, 25% to 35% of them singletons. Study results and limitations: By F measure, strong co-clustering occurred among samples prepared in the same batch. People with multiple sclerosis had a significantly lower normalized Chao1 diversity than controls did. TRBV5-6, TRBV5-1 and TRBV20-1 were among 4 or 5 TRBV segments more frequent in patients than controls.

The sample holds one count of this clonotype. Its antigen remains unidentified. This sequence may be a read error, since a much larger clone differs from it by one base. The CDR3 loop spans 16 amino acids. Germline CDR1 reads WSHSY; CDR2 reads SAAADI. Unmatched junction bases numbered 10, after V lost 3 bases and J lost 7 bases. What was sequenced was blood. This sequence joins TRBV10-2 and TRBJ2-7; 12 bases are shared with TRBD2. The TCR originated in a girl between 5 and 17 years old with multiple sclerosis. CDR3 protein: CASSDWVTSGSFEQYF. The CDR3, as DNA: TGCGCCAGCAGTGACTGGGTGACTAGCGGGAGTTTTGAGCAGTACTTC.